This T cell receptor beta chain derives from a study of blood T cell repertoires in COVID-19. In the study's own analysis: Estimated nucleated cell counts came from reference gene primer amplification. Using immunoSEQ multiplex PCR, the repertoire was profiled, and TCRdb retains in-frame clones only, with some absent. The V and J calls and clone size come from that table; D and trimming were worked out from the DNA. This table holds around 310,000 clones, about 91% found once. J was trimmed by 3 bases and V by 6 bases; bases with no gene match: 8. The CDR3 has 13 amino acids. Germline loops: CDR1 SQVTM, CDR2 ANQGSEA. Adults between about 18 and 95 years of age took part from about two dozen US areas. Donors were grouped by their self-reported clinical history. The recovered donors of Cohort 3 showed two negative PCRs, clearance, or symptom resolution.

The chain recombines TRBV29-1 with TRBJ2-7, with 7 bases matching TRBD2. The sequence was obtained from a middle-aged woman who had recovered from COVID-19. Sequencing was done on a sample of PBMCs or T cells enriched from blood (not recorded which). The DNA for the CDR3 is TGCAGCGTGGGGAACGGGGGGAGCTACGAGCAGTACTTC. Amino acid sequence: CSVGNGGSYEQYF.